This TCR beta chain stems from a study of T-cell reconstitution after alpha-beta-depleted transplantation in children. Study-wide findings and caveats: It was reported that alpha-beta T cells came from several hundred expanded graft clones (about two months after transplant). T-cell counts and diversity at one year post-transplant came mainly from newly produced T cells. The origin of high day-60 TCRbeta diversity in some patients lay in surviving recipient T cells and thymic progenitors.

TCRbeta library construction was performed incorporating unique molecular identifiers. TCRdb re-called the PCR reads through MiXCR, storing one row per CDR3 protein. The sample has just over 200,000 distinct CDR3 sequences; approximately 8% are singletons. This CDR3 region has 17 residues. J lost 3 bases, V lost 4 bases, and 12 bases had no gene match. In germline, CDR1 is SGHRS, CDR2 YFSETQ. With regard to this clonotype: Its antigen is currently unknown.

This receptor was obtained from a male patient between 2 and 10 years old who had a stem cell transplant for acute myeloid leukemia, so the T cells may come from the graft donor. This specimen was PBMCs, mostly from graft donor cells, taken 360 days after TCRalphabeta/CD19-depleted stem cell transplant. The chain links TRBV5-1 to TRBJ2-3; TRBD2 matches at 9 bases. The CDR3 DNA is TGCGCCAGCAGCCCCGGTATGGCGGGGGGGATGACAGATACGCAGTATTTT. This gives the protein CASSPGMAGGMTDTQYF.